This TCR beta chain was identified in a study of immune cell composition in non-small cell lung cancer. Findings of the study overall: Squamous carcinomas (about 75%) more often had tumour-associated clones >0.5% than adenocarcinomas (approximately 35%).

Notes on this clone: Its specificity is unknown.

Data came from immunoSEQ multiplex PCR; TCRdb stores just in-frame clones and leaves some out. The sample has some 14,000 clones, around 85% seen once; the top ten hold 11%. The V end was cut by 3 bases, the J end by 0 bases, with 12 bases between. Germline V lookup: CDR1 SGHRS, CDR2 YFSETQ. The CDR3 is made up of 15 amino acids. The chain has TRBV5-1 and TRBJ2-5; no reliable D call. The TCR originated in a human donor with non-small cell lung cancer. Sequencing used lung tumor tissue. The CDR3 loop reads CASSSTRQDQETQYF. CDR3 bases: TGCGCCAGCAGCTCCACACGCCAGGACCAAGAGACCCAGTACTTC.